Below are 21 T cell receptor beta chains sequenced from a single sample in a study of blood T cell repertoires in COVID-19. Method: immunoSEQ multiplex PCR; TCRdb's copy keeps in-frame clones and lacks some. The data hold 280,000 or so clones, with over 85% observed a single time. Material for sequencing was PBMCs or T cells enriched from blood (not recorded which). The receptor set was obtained from a woman aged 45-59 years who had been exposed to COVID-19.

The chain combines TRBV5-4 with TRBJ1-1; perhaps TRBD1 as D (5 bases). The V and J ends lost 3 bases and 4 bases respectively, with 10 bases between them. CDR3 length equals 13 residues. CDR1 and CDR2 from the germline V gene are SGHNT and YYREEE (reference sequence). In nucleotides, the CDR3 is TGTGCCAGCAGCTGGACAACGCTCACTGAAGCTTTCTTT. It specifies CASSWTTLTEAFF.

This clone occurred a few times. The rearrangement links TRBV7-2 to TRBJ1-1, with D tentatively TRBD1 (5 bases). Trimming removed 5 bases at V and 1 base at J, with 14 bases between. Germline V gene sequence: CDR1 SGHTA, CDR2 FQGNSA. The CDR3 extends over 15 amino acids. CDR3 sequence reads: CASSPDTGRNTEAFF. DNA of the CDR3: TGTGCCAGCAGCCCGGACACTGGCCGGAACACTGAAGCTTTCTTT.

This clone occurred once. The chain links TRBV27 to TRBJ2-7, with 7 bases lining up with TRBD2. The CDR3 sequence is 14 residues long. The J segment lost 2 bases and the V segment lost 3 bases, leaving 4 bases of the junction unmatched. Germline V CDR1 and CDR2: MNHEY, SMNVEV (reference sequence). CDR3 in DNA: TGTGCCAGCAGTTTGTGGGGGGGTCCCTACGAGCAGTACTTC. Its protein product is CASSLWGGPYEQYF.

V and J are TRBV11-2 and TRBJ1-2; D is perhaps TRBD1 (5 bases). With 6 bases removed from V and 1 base from J, the gap between germline ends came to 12 bases. The CDR3 has 14 residues. The germline gives CDR1 SGHAT, CDR2 FQNNGV. The CDR3 is CASSQDSYNYGYTF. As DNA, the CDR3 is TGTGCCAGCAGTCAAGACAGTTATAACTATGGCTACACCTTC.

V is TRBV11-2 and J is TRBJ2-1, with 9 bases aligning to TRBD1. The germline gives CDR1 SGHAT, CDR2 FQNNGV. V lost 5 bases to trimming and J lost 8 bases; unmatched junction nucleotides: 10. The CDR3 covers 15 residues. In nucleotides, the CDR3 is TGTGCCAGCAGCCCCGCCGGGACAGGGCTTCATGAGCAGTTCTTC. Protein: CASSPAGTGLHEQFF.

The sample holds one count of this clone. V is TRBV19 and J is TRBJ2-7, with 8 bases fitting TRBD2. Germline V gene sequence: CDR1 LNHDA, CDR2 SQIVND (reference sequence). With V trimmed by 1 base and J by 4 bases, 6 bases remained unmatched. The CDR3 contains 15 residues. The CDR3 coding sequence is TGTGCCAGTAGTATAGCAGTAGCGGGGACTTACGAGCAGTACTTC. Translating it yields CASSIAVAGTYEQYF.

This sequence joins TRBV30 and TRBJ1-1; TRBD1 is a possible D gene (5 bases). The length of the CDR3 is 11 residues. V dropped 3 bases and J dropped 8 bases, with 10 bases sitting between them. Germline V lookup: CDR1 GTSNPN, CDR2 SVGIG (reference sequence). CDR3 coding DNA: TGTGCCTGGAGCGCCAGACAGGAAGCTTTCTTT. Residues: CAWSARQEAFF.

The chain is built from TRBV7-2 and TRBJ2-3; maybe TRBD2 (5 bases). The CDR3 runs to 16 residues. Germline CDR1 and CDR2: SGHTA and FQGNSA. Trimming left V 1 base short and J 1 base short, with 12 bases between. This CDR3 is CASSLDRGVRTDTQYF. The CDR3, as DNA: TGTGCCAGCAGCTTAGATCGGGGAGTGCGCACAGATACGCAGTATTTT.

This clone was found a few times. The CDR3 loop is CASSPLTEETQYF. The DNA for the CDR3 is TGTGCCAGCAGCCCCCTAACGGAGGAGACCCAGTACTTC. The genes are TRBV4-2 and TRBJ2-5; D unresolved. V was shortened by 4 bases and J by 5 bases, with 11 bases between the two germline ends. Per germline, CDR1 LGHNA and CDR2 YNFKEQ. CDR3 length: 13 residues.

A single count supports this clone. The gene calls are TRBV27 and TRBJ1-3; D remains unclear. Trimming removed 6 bases from V and 1 base from J, with 13 bases in between. This CDR3 spans 15 amino acids. The germline V gene encodes CDR1 MNHEY and CDR2 SMNVEV (reference sequence). DNA of the CDR3: TGTGCCAGCAGCCCGAGGCGGGGTTCTGGAAACACCATATATTTT. As protein: CASSPRRGSGNTIYF.

The rearrangement uses TRBV6-5 and TRBJ2-7; 7 bases line up with TRBD1. The CDR3 spans 15 residues. V was clipped by 5 bases and J by 1 base; unmatched bases: 8. Germline V gene sequence: CDR1 MNHEY, CDR2 SVGAGI. CDR3 loop: CASSTGQVASYEQYF. The CDR3 nucleotides read TGTGCCAGCAGTACAGGACAGGTCGCATCCTACGAGCAGTACTTC.

The chain employs TRBV10-3 and TRBJ1-1; 8 positions agree with TRBD1. V trimming: 6 bases; J trimming: 1 base; junction bases outside the gene matches: 7. Per germline, CDR1 ENHRY and CDR2 SYGVKD. This CDR3 has 15 amino acids. The CDR3 bases are TGTGCCATCAGGGGACCTGGACAGGGGAACACTGAAGCTTTCTTT. Encoded protein: CAIRGPGQGNTEAFF.

The chain couples TRBV28 to TRBJ1-2; TRBD1 is a possible D gene (5 bases). The V end lost 1 base, the J end lost 8 bases, and 14 bases lay between the germline ends. This CDR3 is 14 amino acids long. Germline loops: CDR1 MDHEN, CDR2 SYDVKM. CDR3 in DNA: TGTGCCAGCAGTTTATCCGGGACTACCTGGGGCTACACCTTC. Encoded protein: CASSLSGTTWGYTF.

The chain recombines TRBV6-1 with TRBJ1-5; D perhaps matches TRBD1 (5 bases). The germline V gene has CDR1 MNHNS and CDR2 SASEGT. V shed 0 bases and J shed 2 bases, with 8 bases lying between them. The CDR3 is 15 amino acids. The CDR3 loop is CASSEAGGRNQPQHF. CDR3 DNA: TGTGCCAGCAGTGAAGCGGGGGGACGCAATCAGCCCCAGCATTTT.

This chain uses TRBV27 with TRBJ1-5; D is ambiguous. V lost 5 bases and J 2 bases, leaving 13 bases between the germline ends. The CDR3 spans 15 residues. Germline V lookup: CDR1 MNHEY, CDR2 SMNVEV (reference sequence). CDR3 loop: CASSGRGLGNQPQHF. As DNA, the CDR3 is TGTGCCAGCAGTGGGCGGGGATTAGGCAATCAGCCCCAGCATTTT.

This clone was seen once. V is TRBV29-1 and J is TRBJ1-4; no firm D call. Per the germline V gene, CDR1 is SQVTM and CDR2 is ANQGSEA. V dropped 4 bases and J dropped 7 bases, with 13 bases sitting between them. The CDR3 totals 13 residues. CDR3 nucleotide sequence: TGCAGCGTTGCCGCCCCGGAGAGTGAAAAACTGTTTTTT. Its protein product is CSVAAPESEKLFF.

The chain recombines TRBV7-6 with TRBJ2-3; possible D gene TRBD1, 6 bases. This CDR3 spans 15 amino acids. CDR1 and CDR2 from the germline V gene are SGHVS and FNYEAQ. The V and J ends lost 3 bases and 4 bases respectively, with 14 bases between them. The DNA for the CDR3 is TGTGCCAGCAGCTTCGGGACACCAAGGGCAGATACGCAGTATTTT. Protein sequence: CASSFGTPRADTQYF.

The rearrangement joins TRBV7-8 to TRBJ2-5; 12 bases agree with TRBD2. The CDR3 has 16 residues. The V gene end was trimmed by 4 bases and the J gene end by 5 bases; junction bases not matched to a gene: 8. Per the germline V gene, CDR1 is SGHVS and CDR2 is FQNEAQ. The chain's CDR3 is CASSSPSGGALETQYF. CDR3 nucleotides: TGTGCCAGCAGCTCTCCTAGCGGGGGGGCCCTCGAGACCCAGTACTTC.

V and J are TRBV3-1 (or the pseudogene TRBV3-2) and TRBJ1-3; D gene uncertain. Trimming pared 4 bases from V and 1 base from J, leaving 8 bases between. CDR1 is LGHDT, CDR2 YNNKEL, per germline (reference sequence). The CDR3 sequence is 14 residues long. The CDR3 region is CASSPRDSGNTIYF. CDR3 nucleotide sequence: TGTGCCAGCAGCCCACGAGATTCTGGAAACACCATATATTTT.

V usage is TRBV3-1 (or the pseudogene TRBV3-2) and J usage is TRBJ2-2; no clear D gene. The V gene lost 2 bases and the J gene lost 5 bases, with 21 bases spanning the gap. In germline, CDR1 is LGHDT, CDR2 YNNKEL (reference sequence). The CDR3 consists of 18 residues. The CDR3 sequence: CASSQRPALRLGTGELFF. The DNA for the CDR3 is TGTGCCAGCAGCCAAAGACCGGCCCTCCGGCTAGGAACCGGGGAGCTGTTTTTT.

This clone was detected only a few times. The chain uses TRBV6-1 and TRBJ2-7; weak D call: TRBD2 (6 bases). CDR3 length equals 14 residues. Germline CDR1 MNHNS, CDR2 SASEGT. V was clipped by 3 bases and J by 4 bases, with 13 bases between them. CDR3 DNA sequence: TGTGCCAGCAGTGAGACGGGACTGATATACGAGCAGTACTTC. Translating gives CASSETGLIYEQYF.